This is a list of T cell receptor beta chains from one sample in a study of identical twins. TCRdb independently ran MiXCR on the 5' RACE reads; one entry per CDR3 protein. The table has around 450,000 distinct CDR3 sequences, 13% to 15% seen once. Another study also made use of these data, one on yellow fever vaccine responses in identical twins.

The sequenced material came from CD4+ T cells sorted from blood. These receptors came from a woman aged 18-29 years in good health. CDR3s include the opening cysteine and the closing phenylalanine or tryptophan. D genes are given only for firm matches. For some rows the clone size is stated as once, few or many, or as a class when expanded; others skip it.

.	TRBJ1-1	.	TRBV9	TGTGCCAGCAGCGTAGGATCGGGAGGAAGCTCTGAAGCTTTCTTT	CASSVGSGGSSEAFF
few	TRBJ2-7	.	TRBV29-1	TGCAGCGTTACGCCCTCGAACCCCGGGCCGAGGCAGCTCTACGAGCAGTACTTC	CSVTPSNPGPRQLYEQYF
.	TRBJ2-7	TRBD1	TRBV28	TGTGCCAGCAGTAAAAACAGGGGTTTGTTCGAGCAGTACTTC	CASSKNRGLFEQYF
.	TRBJ2-5	TRBD2	TRBV3-1	TGTGCCAGCAGCCGACGGACTAGCGGGGCAGAGACCCAGTACTTC	CASSRRTSGAETQYF
few	TRBJ2-2	.	TRBV4-3	TGCGCCAGCAGCCACCCCCGGGCTGGAAACACCGGGGAGCTGTTTTTT	CASSHPRAGNTGELFF
few	TRBJ1-1	.	TRBV11-2	TGTGCCAGCAGCCAATCGGACAGCCAGAACACTGAAGCTTTCTTT	CASSQSDSQNTEAFF
few	TRBJ2-3	TRBD2	TRBV6-1	TGTGCCAGCAGAGGGACTAGCCACACAGATACGCAGTATTTT	CASRGTSHTDTQYF
.	TRBJ2-5	.	TRBV20-1	TGCAGTGCTAGATCAGGAGGGCCTGGGGAGACCCAGTACTTC	CSARSGGPGETQYF
.	TRBJ2-7	TRBD2	TRBV5-6	TGTGCCAGCAGCCCAAGGGGACTAGCGGGAGAGTACGAGCAGTACTTC	CASSPRGLAGEYEQYF
.	TRBJ2-5	.	TRBV25-1	TGTGCCAGCAGTATTGGGGGTGGTGAGACCCAGTACTTC	CASSIGGGETQYF
.	TRBJ2-2	.	TRBV30	TGTGCCTGGAGTGTTTTGGTAGGCGGATCCACCGGGGAGCTGTTTTTT	CAWSVLVGGSTGELFF
many	TRBJ2-7	TRBD1	TRBV4-1	TGCGCCAGCAGCCAAGGGACAGGGAGCTCCTACGAGCAGTACTTC	CASSQGTGSSYEQYF
many	TRBJ1-5	TRBD1	TRBV20-1	TGCAGTGCTACCACGGACAGGGGTGATCAGCCCCAGCATTTT	CSATTDRGDQPQHF
few	TRBJ2-3	.	TRBV7-8	TGTGCCAGCAGCTTGGGATCTAGGCGCACAGATACGCAGTATTTT	CASSLGSRRTDTQYF
many	TRBJ1-2	.	TRBV18	TGTGCCAGCTCCCCACAGGATTATGGCTACACCTTC	CASSPQDYGYTF
.	TRBJ2-2	TRBD2	TRBV5-1	TGCGCCAGCAGCTCCCACCTGAAGACTAGCGGGAGGGCACTCACCGGGGAGCTGTTTTTT	CASSSHLKTSGRALTGELFF
.	TRBJ2-1	.	TRBV3-1	TGTGCCAGCAGCCCCCGGGCAGGGTACAATGAGCAGTTCTTC	CASSPRAGYNEQFF
few	TRBJ2-7	TRBD1	TRBV9	TGTGCCAGCAGCGTGGGGCAGGGGGCGTCGTACGAGCAGTACTTC	CASSVGQGASYEQYF
.	TRBJ2-1	TRBD2	TRBV7-2	TGTGCCAGCAGCACCAGCGGGAGAGGCGATGAGCAGTTCTTC	CASSTSGRGDEQFF
few	TRBJ2-2	.	TRBV20-1	TGCAGTGCTAGAGTTCCTGGGACGAGAATTACCGGGGAGCTGTTTTTT	CSARVPGTRITGELFF
.	TRBJ2-3	.	TRBV10-3	TGTGCCATCAGTGAGTCGCAGGGTAAGGGCACAGATACGCAGTATTTT	CAISESQGKGTDTQYF
few	TRBJ2-7	.	TRBV28	TGTGCCAGCAAGGCCGTTTACGAGCAGTACTTC	CASKAVYEQYF
few	TRBJ2-3	TRBD2	TRBV5-1	TGCGCCACCAACGGGGGGGCCTTCGGAGATACGCAGTATTTT	CATNGGAFGDTQYF
many	TRBJ1-1	.	TRBV12-3/TRBV12-4	TGTGCCACCATGCTTAACGGGGGCACCAAGGCCGCTTTCTTT	CATMLNGGTKAAFF
medium-sized	TRBJ1-1	.	TRBV12-3/TRBV12-4	TGTGCCAGCAGTTTAGGGGGCCCTTCTGAAGCTTTCTTT	CASSLGGPSEAFF
.	TRBJ2-7	TRBD1	TRBV4-3	TGCGCCAGCAGCAGAAACAGGGGGACTTACTACGAGCAGTACTTC	CASSRNRGTYYEQYF
.	TRBJ2-2	.	TRBV11-3	TGTGCCAGCAGCTTAGCACCGGGACCGTCCGGTGGGCGGGAGCTGTTTTTT	CASSLAPGPSGGRELFF
few	TRBJ2-5	.	TRBV28	TGTGCCAGCAGTTTTAAGCACAGCCCGGTGAAAGAGACCCAGTACTTC	CASSFKHSPVKETQYF
.	TRBJ2-5	.	TRBV9	TGTGCCAGCAGCGTAGAGGGACGTCAAGAGACCCAGTACTTC	CASSVEGRQETQYF
.	TRBJ2-6	.	TRBV6-1	TGTGCCAGCAGTCCACACTCTGGGTCCAACGTCCTGACTTTC	CASSPHSGSNVLTF
.	TRBJ1-3	.	TRBV10-2	TGCGCCAGCGGGTGGGACAACGGAAACACCATATATTTT	CASGWDNGNTIYF
.	TRBJ2-7	TRBD1	TRBV6-2/TRBV6-3	TGTGCCAGCAGCTATCTCCGGGACAGATCCTACGAGCAGTACTTC	CASSYLRDRSYEQYF
.	TRBJ2-3	TRBD2	TRBV10-1	TGCGCCAGCAGTGAGTCAAGGTCTAGCGGGGCGGATACGCAGTATTTT	CASSESRSSGADTQYF
.	TRBJ2-1	.	TRBV20-1	TGCAGTGCACCGAGGTTGGATGAGCAGTTCTTC	CSAPRLDEQFF
.	TRBJ2-5	.	TRBV2	TGTGCCAGCAGTGAAGCGTCAGGGATGGACCAAGAGACCCAGTACTTC	CASSEASGMDQETQYF
.	TRBJ2-7	.	TRBV28	TGTGCCAGCAGCCAACCCCCCGGGGTCTACGAGCAGTACTTC	CASSQPPGVYEQYF
.	TRBJ1-5	.	TRBV4-1	TGCGCCAGCAGCCAGGAGGGACGGTCTAGCAATCAGCCCCAGCATTTT	CASSQEGRSSNQPQHF
.	TRBJ2-7	TRBD2	TRBV20-1	TGCAGTGCTAGAGAGTCGGGGGTAGCGGGATATCACGAGCAGTACTTC	CSARESGVAGYHEQYF
.	TRBJ2-7	.	TRBV6-5	TGTGCCAGCAGTTACGGTACAGAGGGCCTCTACGAGCAGTACTTC	CASSYGTEGLYEQYF
few	TRBJ2-7	.	TRBV20-1	TGCAGTGCTCCCGGGTTCACCTACGAGCAGTACTTC	CSAPGFTYEQYF
.	TRBJ1-4	.	TRBV7-6	TGTGCCAGCAGCTTACGGGCGGGGTCCGCCTTAACTAATGAAAAACTGTTTTTT	CASSLRAGSALTNEKLFF
many	TRBJ1-2	TRBD1	TRBV12-3/TRBV12-4	TGTGCCAGCAGTTCGTCCGGGACAGGGGATCGGGGCTACACCTTC	CASSSSGTGDRGYTF
few	TRBJ1-6	.	TRBV28	TGTGCCAGCAGTGACCCCATGTCCTATAATTCACCCCTCCACTTT	CASSDPMSYNSPLHF
few	TRBJ2-7	TRBD1	TRBV5-5	TGTGCCAGCAGCTGGGACAGGGGAGACTACGAGCAGTACTTC	CASSWDRGDYEQYF
many	TRBJ2-2	TRBD1	TRBV28	TGTGCCAGCAGGGGGCAGGGGGATACCGGGGAGCTGTTTTTT	CASRGQGDTGELFF
.	TRBJ1-1	.	TRBV5-5	TGTGCCAGCAGCTTGGAGGGCAGAGAAGCTTTCTTT	CASSLEGREAFF
few	TRBJ1-3	.	TRBV5-1	TGCGCCAGCAGCTTCCCTAGGCGGTCCTCTGGAAACACCATATATTTT	CASSFPRRSSGNTIYF
few	TRBJ2-5	.	TRBV30	TGTGCCTGGGGCCGGGCTGGAGAGACCCAGTACTTC	CAWGRAGETQYF
.	TRBJ2-1	TRBD2	TRBV24-1	TGTGCCACCAGTGATAAGACTAGCGCAAGTGAGCAGTTCTTC	CATSDKTSASEQFF
few	TRBJ2-7	TRBD2	TRBV5-5	TGTGCCAGCAGCTTGAGAGCGGGAATCTCGTACGAGCAGTACTTC	CASSLRAGISYEQYF
.	TRBJ2-1	.	TRBV20-1	TGCAGTGCTAGAGTCTCCCTTGAGCAGTTCTTC	CSARVSLEQFF
.	TRBJ1-4	.	TRBV29-1	TGCAGCGTTGAAGATTTGGATGGGGAAAAACTGTTTTTT	CSVEDLDGEKLFF
.	TRBJ1-2	.	TRBV10-3	TGTGCCATCAGTGAGTCCCCCGAGAGGAGAATGAATGGCTACACCTTC	CAISESPERRMNGYTF
.	TRBJ2-3	.	TRBV20-1	TGCAGTGCTAGCCCTGACGGAGGGGTGTTTGCAGATACGCAGTATTTT	CSASPDGGVFADTQYF
.	TRBJ2-3	TRBD1	TRBV24-1	TGTGCCACCAGTGTAGGGGGCGCGGTGTACACAGATACGCAGTATTTT	CATSVGGAVYTDTQYF
many	TRBJ2-5	.	TRBV7-6	TGTGCCAGCAGCTTTGGCACCCAAGAGACCCAGTACTTC	CASSFGTQETQYF